This entry lists 25 T cell receptor beta chains sequenced from one sample in a study of blood T cell repertoires in COVID-19. Measured with immunoSEQ multiplex PCR; TCRdb has only the in-frame clones, and not every one. This table holds about 160,000 clones, approximately 73% found once. What was sequenced was peripheral blood. The source is a woman aged 80 or over with acute or convalescent COVID-19.

The chain combines TRBV6-5 with TRBJ2-7; no clear D. The CDR3 runs to 14 residues. CDR1 is MNHEY and CDR2 is SVGAGI in the germline V gene. V gave up 6 bases and J gave up 6 bases, with 18 bases separating them. The CDR3 here is CASRKVAGNFEQYF. In DNA form, the CDR3 reads TGTGCCAGCAGAAAGGTGGCAGGCAACTTCGAGCAGTACTTC.

The V gene is TRBV11-1, the J gene TRBJ1-6, with D possibly matching TRBD1 (5 bases). The CDR3 runs to 13 residues. Germline V gives CDR1 SGHAT, CDR2 FQDESV (reference sequence). The V and J ends lost 5 bases and 14 bases respectively, with 16 bases between them. CDR3 region: CASSATREEALHF. Here the CDR3 DNA reads TGTGCCAGCAGCGCAACCAGGGAAGAGGCCCTCCACTTT.

The chain combines TRBV27 with TRBJ1-2; D ambiguous. The CDR3 totals 13 residues. Germline-derived CDR1 and CDR2 are MNHEY and SMNVEV (reference sequence). The V gene lost 5 bases and the J gene lost 5 bases, with 12 bases spanning the gap. CDR3 residues: CASSAARGYGYTF. The CDR3 region has the DNA TGTGCCAGCAGTGCGGCTCGAGGGTATGGCTACACCTTC.

This clone was counted a single time. The chain employs TRBV14 and TRBJ1-4; 10 bases are shared with TRBD1. Germline loops: CDR1 SGHDN, CDR2 FVKESK. The CDR3 totals 18 residues. Unmatched junction bases numbered 12, after V lost 2 bases and J lost 6 bases. The CDR3 nucleotides are TGTGCCAGCAGCCAAACCGGGACAGGGGTTTGGAACGATGAAAAACTGTTTTTT. Protein product: CASSQTGTGVWNDEKLFF.

This rearrangement joins TRBV14 to TRBJ2-2; 8 bases are shared with TRBD2. After removal of 1 base from V and 3 bases from J, the junction contained 4 bases not matched to a gene. The CDR3 consists of 16 residues. Germline CDR1 is SGHDN and CDR2 is FVKESK. The CDR3 coding sequence is TGTGCCAGCAGCCAAGTTCTTAGCGGGGACACCGGGGAGCTGTTTTTT. Translated, it gives CASSQVLSGDTGELFF.

This clone occurred a few times. The chain recombines TRBV18 with TRBJ2-1; 7 nucleotides align to TRBD2. Germline CDR1 KGHSH, CDR2 LQKENI. V trimming: 3 bases; J trimming: 4 bases; junction bases outside the gene matches: 3. The CDR3 loop spans 14 amino acids. In DNA form, the CDR3 reads TGTGCCAGCTCACCCCTAGCGGCTTACAATGAGCAGTTCTTC. Translation: CASSPLAAYNEQFF.

The chain recombines TRBV7-2 with TRBJ2-7; TRBD2 aligns across 9 bases. J was trimmed by 4 bases and V by 0 bases; bases with no gene match: 10. CDR3 length: 17 amino acids. Germline CDR1 SGHTA, CDR2 FQGNSA. CDR3 nucleotide sequence: TGTGCCAGCAGCTTAGCTGTGGTAGCGGGGGCCCAATACGAGCAGTACTTC. Translated: CASSLAVVAGAQYEQYF.

The CDR3 sequence is CASSLTQINSPLHF. The CDR3 DNA is TGTGCCAGCAGTTTAACACAGATTAATTCACCCCTCCACTTT. The chain joins TRBV27 to TRBJ1-6, with D unresolved. The V gene's germline CDR1 is MNHEY and CDR2 SMNVEV (reference sequence). Trimming took off 2 bases at V and 6 bases at J, with 8 bases between the two ends. The length of the CDR3 is 14 residues.

This clone was recorded a few times. V and J are TRBV7-9 and TRBJ2-5, with D possibly matching TRBD1 (6 bases). Germline CDR1 SEHNR, CDR2 FQNEAQ (reference sequence). The CDR3 runs 13 residues. Trimming stripped 5 bases from V and 0 bases from J, with 7 bases between. CDR3 sequence (DNA): TGTGCCAGCAGCCGGGACAACCAAGAGACCCAGTACTTC. Translated: CASSRDNQETQYF.

This chain connects TRBV6-5 to TRBJ2-5; 7 bases match TRBD1. The CDR3 is made up of 14 amino acids. J lost 6 bases, V lost 6 bases, and 10 bases had no gene match. The germline CDR1 and CDR2 sequences are MNHEY and SVGAGI. CDR3 nucleotide sequence: TGTGCCAGCAGGATTAGACAGGGTGCGAAGACCCAGTACTTC. Translating it yields CASRIRQGAKTQYF.

The chain's CDR3 is CASSLGRQGQETQYF. The CDR3 DNA follows: TGTGCCAGCAGCTTAGGGAGACAGGGACAAGAGACCCAGTACTTC. The chain employs TRBV7-2 and TRBJ2-5; 7 bases map to TRBD1. CDR1 is SGHTA and CDR2 is FQGNSA in the germline V gene. J was trimmed by 2 bases and V by 1 base; bases with no gene match: 4. This CDR3 spans 15 amino acids.

The chain uses TRBV13 and TRBJ2-1; 10 bases line up with TRBD2. Germline V CDR1 and CDR2: PRHDT, FYEKMQ (reference sequence). This CDR3 contains 19 residues. V lost 3 bases to trimming and J lost 1 base; unmatched junction nucleotides: 12. As DNA, the CDR3 is TGTGCCAGCAGCTTCATAGCGGGGGGACCCCCCCGGTCCTACAATGAGCAGTTCTTC. Protein: CASSFIAGGPPRSYNEQFF. The variable domain in full, with the rest retrieved from reference TRBV13 and TRBJ2-1, is AAGVIQSPRHLIKEKRETATLKCYPIPRHDTVYWYQQGPGQDPQFLISFYEKMQSDKGSIPDRFSAQQFSDYHSELNMSSLELGDSALYFCASSFIAGGPPRSYNEQFFGPGTRLTVL.

V and J are TRBV27 and TRBJ1-2; D is perhaps TRBD1 (6 bases). CDR1 is MNHEY and CDR2 is SMNVEV in the germline V gene (reference sequence). The CDR3 contains 13 residues. Deletions cut 10 bases from V and 5 bases from J, with 17 bases between. CDR3 residues: CATSDSALYGYTF. CDR3 DNA: TGTGCCACTTCGGACAGCGCCCTTTATGGCTACACCTTC.

This clone was observed a few times. This sequence joins TRBV28 and TRBJ1-3; 7 positions match TRBD1. Germline CDR1 reads MDHEN; CDR2 reads SYDVKM. The CDR3 is 16 amino acids. Trimming took 5 bases from V and 2 from J; bases not matched to a gene: 9. The CDR3 region is CASSATGTDTGNTIYF. The CDR3 DNA sequence: TGTGCCAGCAGTGCCACCGGGACAGACACTGGAAACACCATATATTTT.

The chain combines TRBV3-1 (or the pseudogene TRBV3-2) with TRBJ2-2, with a tentative D call TRBD2 (6 bases). CDR3 length equals 15 residues. Trimming pared 4 bases from V and 2 bases from J, leaving 11 bases between. CDR1 LGHDT and CDR2 YNNKEL come from the germline V gene (reference sequence). In DNA, the CDR3 is TGTGCCAGCAGCCCTCGGGAGAGAAACACCGGGGAGCTGTTTTTT. Its translation is CASSPRERNTGELFF.

This clone showed up just a few times. The chain carries TRBV4-2 and TRBJ1-2; D remains unclear. V was pared by 4 bases and J by 1 base, with 10 bases between. This CDR3 region has 14 residues. Germline V gene lookup returns CDR1 LGHNA and CDR2 YNFKEQ. The CDR3, as DNA: TGTGCCAGCAGCCCACAGAAGGATAACTATGGCTACACCTTC. Encoded protein: CASSPQKDNYGYTF.

The CDR3 is CASSESGEGEQYF. The CDR3 DNA is TGCGCCAGCAGCGAGAGTGGCGAGGGCGAGCAGTACTTC. The chain recombines TRBV5-1 with TRBJ2-7; D is perhaps TRBD2 (5 bases). CDR1 is SGHRS and CDR2 is YFSETQ in the germline V gene. There are 13 residues in the CDR3. V was cut by 4 bases and J by 6 bases, with 14 bases left in between.

The chain combines TRBV2 with TRBJ1-1; a possible D gene is TRBD1 (6 bases). CDR1 is SNHLY, CDR2 FYNNEI, per germline. CDR3 size: 14 residues. Trimming pared 4 bases from V and 2 bases from J, leaving 11 bases between. The CDR3 reads CASSGRGFNTEAFF. The DNA of the CDR3 is TGTGCCAGCAGTGGCAGGGGCTTCAACACTGAAGCTTTCTTT.

The DNA for the CDR3 is TGTGCCAGCAGTCGAGGGTGGACAGACGAGCAGTACTTC. Translated: CASSRGWTDEQYF. The rearrangement links TRBV2 to TRBJ2-7; TRBD1 is a possible D gene (6 bases). This CDR3 comprises 13 residues. V was trimmed by 5 bases and J by 5 bases, leaving 13 bases between them. The germline V gene has CDR1 SNHLY and CDR2 FYNNEI.

V is TRBV19 and J is TRBJ1-1; the D is unclear. The germline V gene encodes CDR1 LNHDA and CDR2 SQIVND (reference sequence). The CDR3 is 13 residues long. Between the trimmed V and J ends, which lost 2 bases and 1 base, there was a span of 5 bases. This CDR3 is CASSIRRNTEAFF. The CDR3 DNA reads as TGTGCCAGTAGTATACGTAGGAACACTGAAGCTTTCTTT.

This clone was seen a handful of times. This chain links TRBV4-3 with TRBJ2-3; 8 bases line up with TRBD1. The CDR3 extends over 16 amino acids. Trimming at V came to 3 bases and at J to 1 base, leaving 6 bases not matched to a gene. Germline CDR1 reads LGHNA; CDR2 reads YSLEER. As DNA, the CDR3 is TGCGCCAGCAGCCAGCACACAGGGGGGCGCACAGATACGCAGTATTTT. It yields the protein CASSQHTGGRTDTQYF.

The rearrangement uses TRBV6-5 and TRBJ1-1; D remains unclear. The CDR3 loop spans 13 amino acids. From germline, CDR1 is MNHEY and CDR2 SVGAGI. Trimming removed 9 bases from V and 8 bases from J, with 19 bases in between. The CDR3 region has the DNA TGTGCCAGTTGGGAGCCGGGAGGAATAGAAGCTTTCTTT. Translating it yields CASWEPGGIEAFF.

V is TRBV10-2 and J is TRBJ1-1, with a tentative D call TRBD1 (5 bases). CDR1 and CDR2 (germline): WSHSY, SAAADI. V was shortened by 3 bases and J by 5 bases, with 19 bases between the two germline ends. This CDR3 is built from 16 residues. The chain's CDR3 is CASSESGNGVRTEAFF. CDR3 DNA: TGCGCCAGCAGTGAATCAGGGAATGGGGTGCGGACTGAAGCTTTCTTT.

The chain carries TRBV4-2 and TRBJ2-2, with a weak D call TRBD1 (5 bases). Germline V gives CDR1 LGHNA, CDR2 YNFKEQ. V lost 4 bases, J lost 4 bases, and 13 bases lay in between. CDR3 length: 15 residues. The DNA for the CDR3 is TGTGCCAGCAGCCCCAGGCAGGGAATCACCGGGGAGCTGTTTTTT. As protein: CASSPRQGITGELFF.

The V call is TRBV5-4, the J call TRBJ1-3, with 8 bases matching TRBD1. V shed 4 bases and J 3 bases; nucleotides not matched to a gene: 6. The CDR3 loop spans 15 amino acids. The germline V gene has CDR1 SGHNT and CDR2 YYREEE (reference sequence). CDR3: CASSADRGSGNTIYF. CDR3 DNA: TGTGCCAGCAGCGCCGACAGGGGAAGTGGAAACACCATATATTTT.